This paragraph reports one T cell receptor (beta chain). This sample was included in a study of blood T cell repertoires in COVID-19. The wider study: The United States, Italy and Spain supplied acute and convalescent COVID-19 samples.

Per germline, CDR1 MNHEY and CDR2 SMNVEV (reference sequence). The CDR3 totals 14 residues. V was trimmed by 0 bases and J by 6 bases, leaving 9 bases between them. Libraries were prepared by immunoSEQ multiplex PCR; TCRdb keeps only in-frame clonotypes and omits some of them. The data show 45,000 to 55,000 clones, about 92% seen once. This chain links TRBV27 with TRBJ1-5, with no clear D. The sequence came from an elderly woman with acute or convalescent COVID-19. Specimen: peripheral blood. As DNA, the CDR3 is TGTGCCAGCAGTTTATCCGGAGAGGGTCAGCCCCAGCATTTT. As protein: CASSLSGEGQPQHF.